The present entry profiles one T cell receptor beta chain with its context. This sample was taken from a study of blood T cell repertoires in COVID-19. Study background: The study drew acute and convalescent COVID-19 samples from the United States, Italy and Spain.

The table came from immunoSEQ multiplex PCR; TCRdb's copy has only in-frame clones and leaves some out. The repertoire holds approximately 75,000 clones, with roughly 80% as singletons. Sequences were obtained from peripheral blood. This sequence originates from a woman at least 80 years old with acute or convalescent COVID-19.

The CDR3 reads CASSPNPGTSGSLSYNEQFF. DNA for the CDR3: TGTGCCAGTAGTCCCAACCCCGGGACTAGCGGGAGTCTCTCCTACAATGAGCAGTTCTTC. The rearrangement joins TRBV19 to TRBJ2-1, with 14 bases matching TRBD2. CDR3 length: 20 residues. V was clipped by 5 bases and J by 0 bases; unmatched bases: 12. Looked up from germline, CDR1 is LNHDA and CDR2 is SQIVND (reference sequence).